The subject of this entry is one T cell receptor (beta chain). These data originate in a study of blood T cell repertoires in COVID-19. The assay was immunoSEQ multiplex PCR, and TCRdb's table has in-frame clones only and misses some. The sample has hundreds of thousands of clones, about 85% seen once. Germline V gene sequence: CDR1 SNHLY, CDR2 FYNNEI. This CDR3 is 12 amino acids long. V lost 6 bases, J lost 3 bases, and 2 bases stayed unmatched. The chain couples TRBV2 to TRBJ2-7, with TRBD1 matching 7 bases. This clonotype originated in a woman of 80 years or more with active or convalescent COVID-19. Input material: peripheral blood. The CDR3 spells CASRAGGYEQYF. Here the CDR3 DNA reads TGTGCCAGCAGGGCAGGGGGCTACGAGCAGTACTTC. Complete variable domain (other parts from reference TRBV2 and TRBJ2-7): EPEVTQTPSHQVTQMGQEVILRCVPISNHLYFYWYRQILGQKVEFLVSFYNNEISEKSEIFDDQFSVERPDGSNFTLKIRSTKLEDSAMYFCASRAGGYEQYFGPGTRLTVT.